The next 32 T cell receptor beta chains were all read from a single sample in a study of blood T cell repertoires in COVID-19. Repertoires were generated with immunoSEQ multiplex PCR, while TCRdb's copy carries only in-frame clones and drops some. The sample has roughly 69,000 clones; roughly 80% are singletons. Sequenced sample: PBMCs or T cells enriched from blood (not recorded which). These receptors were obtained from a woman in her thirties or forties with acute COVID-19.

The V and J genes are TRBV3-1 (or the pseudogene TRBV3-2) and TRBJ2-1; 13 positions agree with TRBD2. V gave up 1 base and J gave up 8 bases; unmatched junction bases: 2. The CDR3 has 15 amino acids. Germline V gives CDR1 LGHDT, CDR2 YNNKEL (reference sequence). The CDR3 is CASSQGTSGGDEQFF. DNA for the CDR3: TGTGCCAGCAGCCAAGGGACTAGCGGGGGAGATGAGCAGTTCTTC.

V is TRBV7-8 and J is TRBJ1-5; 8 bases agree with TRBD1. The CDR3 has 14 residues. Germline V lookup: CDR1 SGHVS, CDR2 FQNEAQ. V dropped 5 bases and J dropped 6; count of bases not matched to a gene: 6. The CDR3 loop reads CASSTGQGSQPQHF. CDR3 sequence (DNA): TGTGCCAGCAGCACAGGACAGGGTTCTCAGCCCCAGCATTTT.

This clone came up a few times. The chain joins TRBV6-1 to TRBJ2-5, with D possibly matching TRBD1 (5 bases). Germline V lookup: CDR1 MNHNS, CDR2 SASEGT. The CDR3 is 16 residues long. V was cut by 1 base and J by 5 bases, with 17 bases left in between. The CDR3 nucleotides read TGTGCCAGCAGTGAAGGTGCGGCCAGGGCCCGGGAGACCCAGTACTTC. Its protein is CASSEGAARARETQYF.

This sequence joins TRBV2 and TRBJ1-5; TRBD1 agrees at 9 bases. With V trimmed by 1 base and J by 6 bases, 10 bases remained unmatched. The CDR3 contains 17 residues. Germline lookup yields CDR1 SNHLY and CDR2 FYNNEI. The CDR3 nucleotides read TGTGCCAGCAGTGAAGGGTTGGACAGGGGTACGAGTCAGCCCCAGCATTTT. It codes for CASSEGLDRGTSQPQHF.

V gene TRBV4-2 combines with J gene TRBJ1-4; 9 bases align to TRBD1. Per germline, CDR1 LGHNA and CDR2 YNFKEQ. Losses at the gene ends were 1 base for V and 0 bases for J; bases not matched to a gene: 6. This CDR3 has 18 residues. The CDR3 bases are TGTGCCAGCAGCCAAGCCGGGACAGGGCTTGCAACTAATGAAAAACTGTTTTTT. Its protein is CASSQAGTGLATNEKLFF.

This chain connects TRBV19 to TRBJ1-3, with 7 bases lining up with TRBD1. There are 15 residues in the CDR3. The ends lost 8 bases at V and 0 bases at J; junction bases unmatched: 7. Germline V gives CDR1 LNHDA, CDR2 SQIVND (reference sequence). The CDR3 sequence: CASRLDRVSGNTIYF. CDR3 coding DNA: TGTGCCAGTCGTCTCGACAGGGTCTCTGGAAACACCATATATTTT.

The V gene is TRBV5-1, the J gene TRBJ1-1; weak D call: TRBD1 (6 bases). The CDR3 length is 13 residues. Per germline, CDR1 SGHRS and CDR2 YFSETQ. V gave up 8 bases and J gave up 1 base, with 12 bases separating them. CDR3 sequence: CASSTGWNTEAFF. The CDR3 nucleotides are TGCGCCAGTTCTACAGGGTGGAACACTGAAGCTTTCTTT.

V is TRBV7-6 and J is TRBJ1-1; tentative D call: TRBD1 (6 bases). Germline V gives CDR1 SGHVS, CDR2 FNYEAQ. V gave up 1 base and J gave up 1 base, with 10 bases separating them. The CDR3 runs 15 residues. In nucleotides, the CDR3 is TGTGCCAGCAGCTTAGTTGGGACAACGAACACTGAAGCTTTCTTT. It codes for CASSLVGTTNTEAFF.

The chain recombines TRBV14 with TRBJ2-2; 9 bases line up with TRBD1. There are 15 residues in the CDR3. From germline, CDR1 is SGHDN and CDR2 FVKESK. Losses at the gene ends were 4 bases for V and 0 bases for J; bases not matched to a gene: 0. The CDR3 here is CASSRTGANTGELFF. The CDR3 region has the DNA TGTGCCAGCAGCCGGACAGGGGCGAACACCGGGGAGCTGTTTTTT.

The CDR3 coding sequence is TGTGCCAGCAGCTTGGGGGTCGCGGGACTAGGGTACAATGAGCAGTTCTTC. Translating it yields CASSLGVAGLGYNEQFF. The chain is built from TRBV7-8 and TRBJ2-1; 8 bases agree with TRBD2. CDR3 length equals 17 residues. V lost 3 bases to trimming and J lost 4 bases; unmatched junction nucleotides: 11. Germline V CDR1 and CDR2: SGHVS, FQNEAQ.

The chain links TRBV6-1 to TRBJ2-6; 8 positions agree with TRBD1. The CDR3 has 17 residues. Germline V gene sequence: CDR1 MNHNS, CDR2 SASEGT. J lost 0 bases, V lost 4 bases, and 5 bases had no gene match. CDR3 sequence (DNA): TGTGCCAGCAGTGGGCGGGACAGGAACTCTGGGGCCAACGTCCTGACTTTC. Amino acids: CASSGRDRNSGANVLTF.

The CDR3 loop reads CASSLYQWSGQGKWDSPLHF. The CDR3 DNA reads as TGTGCCAGCAGCTTGTATCAGTGGTCTGGGCAGGGGAAATGGGATTCACCCCTCCACTTT. This chain connects TRBV5-5 to TRBJ1-6, with a weak D call TRBD1 (6 bases). Trimming shortened V by 1 base and J by 8 bases, and 28 bases separated the two germline ends. The germline gives CDR1 SGHKS, CDR2 YYEKEE (reference sequence). This CDR3 has 20 amino acids.

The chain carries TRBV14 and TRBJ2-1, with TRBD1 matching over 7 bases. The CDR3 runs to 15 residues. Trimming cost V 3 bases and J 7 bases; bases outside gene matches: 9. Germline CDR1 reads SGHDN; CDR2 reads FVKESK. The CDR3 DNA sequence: TGTGCCAGCAGCCACGACAGGGTTGTGGTTAATGAGCAGTTCTTC. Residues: CASSHDRVVVNEQFF. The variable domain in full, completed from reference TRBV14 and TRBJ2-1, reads EAGVTQFPSHSVIEKGQTVTLRCDPISGHDNLYWYRRVMGKEIKFLLHFVKESKQDESGMPNNRFLAERTGGTYSTLKVQPAELEDSGVYFCASSHDRVVVNEQFFGPGTRLTVL.

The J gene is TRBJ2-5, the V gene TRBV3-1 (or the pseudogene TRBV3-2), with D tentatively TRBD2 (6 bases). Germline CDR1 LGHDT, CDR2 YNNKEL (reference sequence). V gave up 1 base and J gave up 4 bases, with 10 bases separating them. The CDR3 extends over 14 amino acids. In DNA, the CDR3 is TGTGCCAGCAGCCAAGTGCGGGGTGCAGAGACCCAGTACTTC. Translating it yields CASSQVRGAETQYF.

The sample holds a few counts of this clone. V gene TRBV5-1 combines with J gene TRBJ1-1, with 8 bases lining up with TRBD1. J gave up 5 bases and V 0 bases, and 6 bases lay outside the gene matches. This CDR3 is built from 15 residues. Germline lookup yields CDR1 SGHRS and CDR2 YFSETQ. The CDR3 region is CASSLGGQVITEAFF. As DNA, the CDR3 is TGCGCCAGCAGCTTGGGGGGACAGGTTATAACTGAAGCTTTCTTT.

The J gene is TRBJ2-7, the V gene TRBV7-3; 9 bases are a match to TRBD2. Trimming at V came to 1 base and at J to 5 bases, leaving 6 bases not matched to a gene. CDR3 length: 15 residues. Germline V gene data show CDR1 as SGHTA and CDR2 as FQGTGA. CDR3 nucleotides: TGTGCCAGCAGCTTAAATCCTAGCGGGATCCACGAGCAGTACTTC. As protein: CASSLNPSGIHEQYF.

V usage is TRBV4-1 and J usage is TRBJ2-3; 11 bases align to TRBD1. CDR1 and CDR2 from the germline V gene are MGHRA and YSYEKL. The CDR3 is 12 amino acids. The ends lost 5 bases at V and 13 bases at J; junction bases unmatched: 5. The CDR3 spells CASSAPGQGEYF. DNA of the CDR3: TGCGCCAGCAGCGCACCGGGACAGGGGGAGTATTTT.

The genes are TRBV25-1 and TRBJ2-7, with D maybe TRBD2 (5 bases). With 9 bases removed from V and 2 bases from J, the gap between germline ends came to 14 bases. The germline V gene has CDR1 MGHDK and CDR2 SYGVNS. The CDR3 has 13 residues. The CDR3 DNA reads TGTGCCAGTCCCTCCCGGGGAACCTACGAGCAGTACGTC. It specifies CASPSRGTYEQYV.

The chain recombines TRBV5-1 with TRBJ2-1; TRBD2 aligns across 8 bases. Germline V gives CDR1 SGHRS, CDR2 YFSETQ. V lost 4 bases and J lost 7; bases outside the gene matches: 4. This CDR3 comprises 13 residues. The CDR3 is CASSRSGSNEQFF. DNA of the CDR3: TGCGCCAGCAGCCGAAGCGGGAGTAATGAGCAGTTCTTC.

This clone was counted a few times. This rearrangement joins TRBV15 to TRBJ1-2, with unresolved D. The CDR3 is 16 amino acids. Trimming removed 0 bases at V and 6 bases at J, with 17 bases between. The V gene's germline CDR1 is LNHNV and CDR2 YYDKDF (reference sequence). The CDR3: CATSRDRAGTAHGYTF. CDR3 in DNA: TGTGCCACCAGCAGAGATCGAGCGGGAACAGCCCATGGCTACACCTTC.

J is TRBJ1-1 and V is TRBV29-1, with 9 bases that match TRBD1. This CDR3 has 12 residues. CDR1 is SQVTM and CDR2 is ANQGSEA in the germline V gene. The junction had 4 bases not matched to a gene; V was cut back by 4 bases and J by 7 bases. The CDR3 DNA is TGCAGCGTTGGCTTGGGACAGGGTGAAGCTTTCTTT. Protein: CSVGLGQGEAFF.

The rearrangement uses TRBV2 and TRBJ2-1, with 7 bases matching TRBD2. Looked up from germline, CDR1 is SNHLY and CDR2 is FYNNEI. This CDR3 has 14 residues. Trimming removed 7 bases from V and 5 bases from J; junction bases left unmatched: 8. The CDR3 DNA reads TGTGCCAGCATGTCTAGCGGACGTAACAATGAGCAGTTCTTC. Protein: CASMSSGRNNEQFF.

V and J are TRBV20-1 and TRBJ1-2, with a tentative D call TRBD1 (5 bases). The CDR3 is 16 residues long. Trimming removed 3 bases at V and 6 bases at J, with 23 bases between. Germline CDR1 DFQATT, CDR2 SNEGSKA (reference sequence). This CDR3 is CSASREWWGVGNGYTF. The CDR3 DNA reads TGCAGTGCTAGTCGGGAGTGGTGGGGGGTAGGGAATGGCTACACCTTC.

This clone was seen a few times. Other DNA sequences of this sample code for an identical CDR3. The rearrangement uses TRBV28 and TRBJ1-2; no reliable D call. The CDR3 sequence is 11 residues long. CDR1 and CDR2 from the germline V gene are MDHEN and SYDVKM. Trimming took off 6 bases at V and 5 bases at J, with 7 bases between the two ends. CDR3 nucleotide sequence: TGTGCCAGCAGCTCCAGATATGGCTACACCTTC. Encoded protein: CASSSRYGYTF.

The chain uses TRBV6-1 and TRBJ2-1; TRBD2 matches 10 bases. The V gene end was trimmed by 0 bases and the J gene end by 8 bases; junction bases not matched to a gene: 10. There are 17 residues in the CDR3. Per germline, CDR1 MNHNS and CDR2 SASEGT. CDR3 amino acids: CASSEARPSGRNDEQFF. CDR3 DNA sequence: TGTGCCAGCAGTGAAGCCCGGCCTAGCGGGAGAAACGATGAGCAGTTCTTC.

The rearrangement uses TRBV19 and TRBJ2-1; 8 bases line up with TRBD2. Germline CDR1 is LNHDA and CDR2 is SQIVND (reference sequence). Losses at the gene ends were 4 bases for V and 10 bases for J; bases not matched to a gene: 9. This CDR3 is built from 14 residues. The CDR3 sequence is CASSSGGMLGEQFF. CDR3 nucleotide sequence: TGTGCCAGTAGTAGCGGGGGGATGCTCGGGGAGCAGTTCTTC. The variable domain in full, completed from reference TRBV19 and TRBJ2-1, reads DGGITQSPKYLFRKEGQNVTLSCEQNLNHDAMYWYRQDPGQGLRLIYYSQIVNDFQKGDIAEGYSVSREKKESFPLTVTSAQKNPTAFYLCASSSGGMLGEQFFGPGTRLTVL.

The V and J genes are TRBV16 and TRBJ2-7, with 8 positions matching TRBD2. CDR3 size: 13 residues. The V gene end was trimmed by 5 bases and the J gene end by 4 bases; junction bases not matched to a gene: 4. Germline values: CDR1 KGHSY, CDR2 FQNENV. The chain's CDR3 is CASSGAGAYEQYF. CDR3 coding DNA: TGTGCCAGCAGCGGAGCGGGAGCGTACGAGCAGTACTTC.

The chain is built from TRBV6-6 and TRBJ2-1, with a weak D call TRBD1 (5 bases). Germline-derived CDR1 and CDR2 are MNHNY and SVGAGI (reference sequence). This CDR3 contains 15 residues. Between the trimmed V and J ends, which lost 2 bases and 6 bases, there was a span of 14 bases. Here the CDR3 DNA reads TGTGCCAGCAGTTACGGGTCTAGAAGGGGCAATGAGCAGTTCTTC. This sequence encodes CASSYGSRRGNEQFF.

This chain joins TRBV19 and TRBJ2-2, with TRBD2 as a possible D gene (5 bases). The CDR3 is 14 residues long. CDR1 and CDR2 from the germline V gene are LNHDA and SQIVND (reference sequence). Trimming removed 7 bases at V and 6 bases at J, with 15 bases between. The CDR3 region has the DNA TGTGCCAGTAATGGGCAGGTCGGGGCCGGGGAGCTGTTTTTT. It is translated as CASNGQVGAGELFF.

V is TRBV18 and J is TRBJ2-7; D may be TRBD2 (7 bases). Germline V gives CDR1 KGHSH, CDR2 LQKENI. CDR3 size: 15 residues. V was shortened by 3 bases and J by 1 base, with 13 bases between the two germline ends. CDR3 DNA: TGTGCCAGCTCACCCCCGGGGGGCGGTTCCTACGAGCAGTACTTC. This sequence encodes CASSPPGGGSYEQYF.

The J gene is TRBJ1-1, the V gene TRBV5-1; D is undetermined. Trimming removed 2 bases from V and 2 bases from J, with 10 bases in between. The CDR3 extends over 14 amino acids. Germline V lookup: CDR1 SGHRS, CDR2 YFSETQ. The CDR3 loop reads CASSFDGSNTEAFF. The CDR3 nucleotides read TGCGCCAGCAGCTTTGACGGGTCAAACACTGAAGCTTTCTTT. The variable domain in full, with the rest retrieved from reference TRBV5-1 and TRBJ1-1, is KAGVTQTPRYLIKTRGQQVTLSCSPISGHRSVSWYQQTPGQGLQFLFEYFSETQRNKGNFPGRFSGRQFSNSRSEMNVSTLELGDSALYLCASSFDGSNTEAFFGQGTRLTVV.

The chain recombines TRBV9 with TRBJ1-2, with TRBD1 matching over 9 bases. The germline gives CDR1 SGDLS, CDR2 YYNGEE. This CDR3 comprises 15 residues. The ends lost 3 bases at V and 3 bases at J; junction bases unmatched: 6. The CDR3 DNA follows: TGTGCCAGCAGCGAAACGGACAGGGGTGACTATGGCTACACCTTC. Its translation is CASSETDRGDYGYTF.